The T cell receptor beta chain described here comes from a study of cytomegalovirus exposure and HLA in healthy donors. Broader study findings: Rarity characterized most TCR sequences, yet some public TCRs appeared in many donors. By HLA locus, TCR association rates varied in a later analysis, with DRB1 showing the most and HLA-C the fewest.

As regards this clone: Antigen specificity is unknown.

CDR3 length: 13 residues. Trimming removed 0 bases at V and 7 bases at J, with 7 bases between. Germline CDR1 reads ENHRY; CDR2 reads SYGVKD. The PCR ran on 60 Vbeta and 13 Jbeta primers. Clones were sequenced by immunoSEQ multiplex PCR, and TCRdb holds only the in-frame ones, with some missing. Of around 250,000 clones in the sample, roughly 91% were seen once. This chain uses TRBV10-3 with TRBJ2-1; maybe TRBD1 (6 bases). The receptor's source is a girl aged 2 to 9 in good health and CMV-seronegative. Sample: PBMCs. In nucleotides, the CDR3 is TGTGCCATCAGTGAGTCCAGGGGAAATGAGCAGTTCTTC. It encodes CAISESRGNEQFF.